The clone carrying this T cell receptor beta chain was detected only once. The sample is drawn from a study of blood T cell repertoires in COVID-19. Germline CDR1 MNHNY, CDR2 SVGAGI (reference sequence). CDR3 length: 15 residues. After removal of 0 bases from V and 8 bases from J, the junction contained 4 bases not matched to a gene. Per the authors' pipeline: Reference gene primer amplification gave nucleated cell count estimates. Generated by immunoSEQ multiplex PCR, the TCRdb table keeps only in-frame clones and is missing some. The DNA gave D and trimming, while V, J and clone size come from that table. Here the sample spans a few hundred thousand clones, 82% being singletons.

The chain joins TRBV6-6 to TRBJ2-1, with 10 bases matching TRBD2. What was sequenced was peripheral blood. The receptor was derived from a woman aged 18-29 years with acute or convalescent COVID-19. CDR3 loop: CASSYSSSGSDEQFF. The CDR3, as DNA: TGTGCCAGCAGTTACTCTTCTAGCGGGAGCGATGAGCAGTTCTTC.